The sequence of this TCR beta chain was determined in a study of T cells after yellow fever vaccination. TCRdb analysed the 5' RACE reads with MiXCR anew, one entry per CDR3 protein. This table holds 340,000 or so distinct CDR3 sequences, 9.5% to 15% found once. V was shortened by 3 bases and J by 4 bases, with 15 bases between the two germline ends. Germline V CDR1 and CDR2: DFQATT, SNEGSKA (reference sequence). The CDR3 runs 14 residues. The sequence came from a young man who received the YFV17D yellow fever vaccine. The sequences come from CD4+ T cells sorted from PBMCs, collected 15 days after the yellow fever booster vaccination. The chain has TRBV20-1 and TRBJ2-5; D is uncertain. Written as DNA, the CDR3 is TGCAGTGCTAGTCCCGGAATGGGTCGAGAGACCCAGTACTTC. As protein: CSASPGMGRETQYF.